This entry is about one T cell receptor beta chain. CDR3 length: 16 amino acids. Germline V gives CDR1 LGHNT, CDR2 FRNRAP. V was clipped by 6 bases and J by 2 bases; unmatched bases: 7. The data derive from a study of cytomegalovirus exposure and HLA in healthy donors. Study-wide background: Inside one of the first data releases sat roughly 80 million unique TCRs taken from HLA-typed donors.

The PCR was carried out with 60 Vbeta primers and 13 Jbeta primers. Generated by immunoSEQ multiplex PCR, the TCRdb table keeps only in-frame clones and is missing some. The table records about 170,000 clones, around 73% of them present only once. The material sequenced was PBMCs. This sequence was found in a woman between 18 and 30 years old in good health and CMV-seropositive. V gene TRBV12-5 combines with J gene TRBJ2-3; TRBD2 matches at 11 bases. The CDR3 region is CASGGTSGPPTDTQYF. DNA for the CDR3: TGTGCTAGTGGCGGGACTAGCGGACCCCCCACAGATACGCAGTATTTT.